The 26 T cell receptor beta chains in this list originate from one sample, sequenced in a study of metastatic and nonmetastatic thyroid tumors. No treatment of any kind had been given to any patient before thyroid surgery. TCRdb reanalyzed the PCR reads with MiXCR. The table records about 25,000 clones, 20% to 25% of them present only once. Sample: blood. The source is a male donor with papillary thyroid cancer or a benign thyroid nodule (not recorded which). Some clones in this sample may be carry-over from other donors' samples.

This clone has more than one count but fewer than ten. The chain is built from TRBV15 and TRBJ2-3, with TRBD1 matching over 9 bases. Germline-derived CDR1 and CDR2 are LNHNV and YYDKDF (reference sequence). The CDR3 runs to 13 residues. The V and J ends lost 9 bases and 3 bases, in that order; junction bases with no gene match: 4. The CDR3 spells CATRDRVTDTQYF. The CDR3 DNA reads as TGTGCCACACGGGACAGGGTAACAGATACGCAGTATTTT.

This clone showed up many times. The chain carries TRBV11-3 and TRBJ2-5; D uncertain. With 0 bases removed from V and 1 base from J, the gap between germline ends came to 9 bases. Germline V gene sequence: CDR1 SGHNT, CDR2 YENEEA. This CDR3 has 15 residues. CDR3 bases: TGTGCCAGCAGCTTAGATCTCGGACCCCAAGAGACCCAGTACTTC. Translating gives CASSLDLGPQETQYF.

This clone was seen a few times. The chain uses TRBV12-3 or TRBV12-4 and TRBJ1-5; D is uncertain. This CDR3 spans 13 amino acids. V was clipped by 3 bases and J by 8 bases, with 11 bases between them. CDR3 sequence: CASSFRGMEPQHF. CDR3 nucleotides: TGTGCCAGCAGTTTCCGAGGGATGGAGCCCCAGCATTTT.

This clone was observed many times. The chain links TRBV6-1 to TRBJ1-3, with no clear D. The germline gives CDR1 MNHNS, CDR2 SASEGT. This CDR3 has 15 amino acids. Deletions cut 5 bases from V and 4 bases from J, with 15 bases between. The CDR3 protein is CASSLRTNVGNTIYF. CDR3 DNA sequence: TGTGCCAGCAGTTTACGAACGAACGTCGGAAACACCATATATTTT.

This clone was recorded at least ten times. V usage is TRBV30 and J usage is TRBJ1-2; D is perhaps TRBD1 (5 bases). CDR3 size: 15 residues. The germline gives CDR1 GTSNPN, CDR2 SVGIG (reference sequence). The V gene lost 1 base and the J gene lost 0 bases, with 12 bases spanning the gap. In DNA form, the CDR3 reads TGTGCCTGGAGTGCGCTCGACAGCCCTAACTATGGCTACACCTTC. It codes for CAWSALDSPNYGYTF.

This clone has ten or more counts. The rearrangement joins TRBV15 to TRBJ1-3; 8 bases are a match to TRBD1. Germline lookup yields CDR1 LNHNV and CDR2 YYDKDF (reference sequence). Trimming at V came to 8 bases and at J to 3 bases, leaving 12 bases not matched to a gene. This CDR3 has 16 amino acids. CDR3 in amino acids: CATEKDRGMVGNTIYF. The CDR3 DNA reads TGTGCCACCGAGAAAGACAGGGGAATGGTTGGAAACACCATATATTTT.

This clone showed up many times. The rearrangement links TRBV9 to TRBJ1-6; 7 bases are shared with TRBD1. The CDR3 spans 16 residues. Germline trimming cut 0 bases from V and 7 bases from J; bases unmatched to any gene: 7. Germline CDR1 is SGDLS and CDR2 is YYNGEE. CDR3 region: CASSVDHRGINSPLHF. The CDR3 bases are TGTGCCAGCAGCGTAGATCACAGGGGTATCAATTCACCCCTCCACTTT.

This clone showed up many times. J is TRBJ2-7 and V is TRBV6-2 or TRBV6-3, with 11 bases aligning to TRBD2. The ends lost 4 bases at V and 0 bases at J; junction bases unmatched: 5. CDR1 MNHEY and CDR2 SVGEGT come from the germline V gene. The CDR3 is 16 residues long. The CDR3 DNA follows: TGTGCCAGCAGTTCGCTAGCGGGAGGCCACTCCTACGAGCAGTACTTC. Its translation is CASSSLAGGHSYEQYF.

This clone was observed many times. The chain has TRBV5-4 and TRBJ1-1; D ambiguous. With 3 bases removed from V and 1 base from J, the gap between germline ends came to 7 bases. The germline V gene has CDR1 SGHNT and CDR2 YYREEE (reference sequence). The CDR3 is 13 residues long. The CDR3 coding sequence is TGTGCCAGCAGCTACGATCAGAACACTGAAGCTTTCTTT. This gives the protein CASSYDQNTEAFF. Full variable domain (outside the CDR3, taken from reference TRBV5-4 and TRBJ1-1): ETGVTQSPTHLIKTRGQQVTLRCSSQSGHNTVSWYQQALGQGPQFIFQYYREEENGRGNFPPRFSGLQFPNYSSELNVNALELDDSALYLCASSYDQNTEAFFGQGTRLTVV.

This clone was detected many times. The chain joins TRBV11-2 to TRBJ1-1; D is ambiguous. V was shortened by 4 bases and J by 6 bases, with 15 bases between the two germline ends. Per the germline V gene, CDR1 is SGHAT and CDR2 is FQNNGV. This CDR3 contains 14 residues. The DNA of the CDR3 is TGTGCCAGCAGCTCCACTACCCGTCGGGCTGAAGCTTTCTTT. Protein sequence: CASSSTTRRAEAFF.

This clone has ten or more counts. The chain links TRBV6-1 to TRBJ1-4; D possibly corresponds to TRBD1 (6 bases). Germline V lookup: CDR1 MNHNS, CDR2 SASEGT. V lost 6 bases and J 8 bases, leaving 16 bases between the germline ends. The CDR3 has 14 amino acids. CDR3 in DNA: TGTGCCAGCAGCCGGGACATTCAACGGGAAAAACTGTTTTTT. It encodes CASSRDIQREKLFF.

This clone has a count of ten or more. This chain joins TRBV6-2 or TRBV6-3 and TRBJ1-3; D is perhaps TRBD1 (5 bases). Germline V gene data show CDR1 as MNHEY and CDR2 as SVGEGT. CDR3 length: 17 residues. V gave up 8 bases and J gave up 0 bases, with 20 bases separating them. The CDR3, as DNA: TGTGCCAGCCGTAATCCCCGGGACGGGAACTCTGGAAACACCATATATTTT. This sequence encodes CASRNPRDGNSGNTIYF.

The chain has TRBV5-6 and TRBJ2-5, with a weak D call TRBD2 (5 bases). Trimming shortened V by 2 bases and J by 3 bases, and 5 bases separated the two germline ends. Germline CDR1 is SGHDT and CDR2 is YYEEEE. The CDR3 extends over 12 amino acids. CDR3 protein: CASSFGKETQYF. The CDR3 DNA follows: TGTGCCAGCAGCTTCGGGAAAGAGACCCAGTACTTC.

The genes are TRBV4-1 and TRBJ2-1; 10 bases are shared with TRBD2. This CDR3 is 16 amino acids long. Looked up from germline, CDR1 is MGHRA and CDR2 is YSYEKL. V gave up 0 bases and J gave up 7 bases; unmatched junction bases: 6. CDR3 DNA: TGCGCCAGCAGCCAAGAAGCTAGCGGGAGTCGAAATGAGCAGTTCTTC. Encoded protein: CASSQEASGSRNEQFF.

This clone was recorded many times. V and J are TRBV30 and TRBJ2-5; D tentatively reads TRBD1 or TRBD2 (5 bases each). Per the germline V gene, CDR1 is GTSNPN and CDR2 is SVGIG (reference sequence). Trimming took 0 bases from V and 7 from J, leaving 12 bases between them. This CDR3 spans 13 amino acids. The CDR3 is CAWSVRGGGTQYF. The CDR3 nucleotides are TGTGCCTGGAGTGTACGGGGCGGAGGGACCCAGTACTTC. The full variable domain, with the rest looked up from reference TRBV30 and TRBJ2-5, is SQTIHQWPATLVQPVGSPLSLECTVEGTSNPNLYWYRQAAGRGLQLLFYSVGIGQISSEVPQNLSASRPQDRQFILSSKKLLLSDSGFYLCAWSVRGGGTQYFGPGTRLLVL.

This clone appeared many times. The V gene is TRBV28, the J gene TRBJ2-1; 10 nucleotides line up with TRBD2. The length of the CDR3 is 15 residues. Germline V gives CDR1 MDHEN, CDR2 SYDVKM. The junction had 10 bases not matched to a gene; V was cut back by 8 bases and J by 6 bases. The CDR3 here is CASDPSGGDINEQFF. The CDR3 nucleotides read TGTGCCAGCGACCCGAGCGGGGGGGACATCAATGAGCAGTTCTTC.

V and J are TRBV6-1 and TRBJ1-6, with D possibly being TRBD1 (5 bases). V was cut by 6 bases and J by 8 bases, with 20 bases left in between. The CDR3 runs 16 residues. CDR1 and CDR2 (germline): MNHNS, SASEGT. The CDR3 sequence is CASSVGGARGDSPLHF. CDR3 DNA: TGTGCCAGCAGCGTCGGGGGAGCCCGAGGGGATTCACCCCTCCACTTT.

The sample holds many counts of this clone. The V call is TRBV5-1, the J call TRBJ1-1; D gene uncertain. CDR1 and CDR2 from the germline V gene are SGHRS and YFSETQ. V lost 6 bases, J lost 0 bases, and 9 bases lay in between. This CDR3 has 13 amino acids. The CDR3: CASNRGMNTEAFF. Written as DNA, the CDR3 is TGCGCCAGCAATCGAGGGATGAACACTGAAGCTTTCTTT. Drawing the rest from reference TRBV5-1 and TRBJ1-1, the complete variable domain is KAGVTQTPRYLIKTRGQQVTLSCSPISGHRSVSWYQQTPGQGLQFLFEYFSETQRNKGNFPGRFSGRQFSNSRSEMNVSTLELGDSALYLCASNRGMNTEAFFGQGTRLTVV.

In this sample, this clone turned up many times. This chain's CDR3 is CASKKTGAYEQYF. In DNA, the CDR3 is TGTGCCAGTAAAAAGACGGGTGCGTACGAGCAGTACTTC. The chain recombines TRBV19 with TRBJ2-7; D is unclear. This CDR3 has 13 amino acids. Trimming stripped 7 bases from V and 4 bases from J, with 14 bases between. The germline CDR1 and CDR2 sequences are LNHDA and SQIVND (reference sequence).

The chain links TRBV18 to TRBJ2-7; possible D gene TRBD2, 6 bases. Germline V CDR1 and CDR2: KGHSH, LQKENI. V lost 5 bases and J 3 bases, leaving 17 bases between the germline ends. CDR3 length: 15 residues. The CDR3: CASSRLEGEYYEQYF. In DNA, the CDR3 is TGTGCCAGCTCAAGACTAGAGGGAGAATACTACGAGCAGTACTTC. Full variable domain (outside the CDR3, taken from reference TRBV18 and TRBJ2-7): NAGVMQNPRHLVRRRGQEARLRCSPMKGHSHVYWYRQLPEEGLKFMVYLQKENIIDESGMPKERFSAEFPKEGPSILRIQQVVRGDSAAYFCASSRLEGEYYEQYFGPGTRLTVT.

This clone occurred many times. V and J are TRBV5-1 and TRBJ2-7; weak D call: TRBD1 (5 bases). With 3 bases removed from V and 3 bases from J, the gap between germline ends came to 16 bases. Per germline, CDR1 SGHRS and CDR2 YFSETQ. The CDR3 runs to 15 residues. CDR3 sequence: CASSSGDPGNYEQYF. CDR3 DNA sequence: TGCGCCAGCAGCTCCGGCGACCCAGGGAACTACGAGCAGTACTTC.

This clone occurred many times. The CDR3 loop is CASSPRGVPNQPQHF. Written as DNA, the CDR3 is TGTGCCAGCAGCCCCCGGGGGGTGCCCAATCAGCCCCAGCATTTT. The V gene is TRBV12-3 or TRBV12-4, the J gene TRBJ1-5, with D perhaps matching TRBD1 (5 bases). The length of the CDR3 is 15 residues. Trimming left V 6 bases short and J 3 bases short, with 15 bases between.

This clone was recorded at least ten times. The chain carries TRBV30 and TRBJ2-7; 8 positions match TRBD1. Germline trimming cut 2 bases from V and 3 bases from J; bases unmatched to any gene: 9. Germline CDR1 is GTSNPN and CDR2 is SVGIG (reference sequence). This CDR3 is built from 15 residues. CDR3 amino acids: CAWSHRTGLLYEQYF. In DNA, the CDR3 is TGTGCCTGGAGTCACCGGACAGGGCTCCTCTACGAGCAGTACTTC.

With regard to this clone: One end of the junction varies from germline; a read error may be responsible. The gene calls are TRBV2 and TRBJ2-2, with D perhaps given as TRBD1 or TRBD2 (5 bases each). Germline CDR1 is SNHLY and CDR2 is FYNNEI. This CDR3 has 13 amino acids. The CDR3 region is CASSHQGTGELIF. The CDR3 DNA is TGTGCCAGCAGCCATCAAGGGACCGGGGAGCTGATTTTT.

The chain joins TRBV28 to TRBJ2-2, with 7 nucleotides matching TRBD1. The CDR3 loop spans 14 amino acids. Germline lookup yields CDR1 MDHEN and CDR2 SYDVKM. Trimming took 4 bases from V and 15 from J; bases not matched to a gene: 14. CDR3 protein: CASSSGQNTGVVFF. CDR3 coding DNA: TGTGCCAGCAGTTCGGGACAGAACACCGGGGTGGTGTTTTTT.

There are many counts of this clone. The chain is built from TRBV20-1 and TRBJ1-3; a weak D match, TRBD1 (5 bases). This CDR3 comprises 16 residues. Germline assignment: CDR1 DFQATT and CDR2 SNEGSKA (reference sequence). The V end lost 3 bases, the J end lost 4 bases, and 19 bases lay between the germline ends. This chain's CDR3 is CSASLRGDRGGNTIYF. The CDR3 nucleotides read TGCAGTGCTAGTTTAAGAGGGGACCGGGGCGGAAACACCATATATTTT.